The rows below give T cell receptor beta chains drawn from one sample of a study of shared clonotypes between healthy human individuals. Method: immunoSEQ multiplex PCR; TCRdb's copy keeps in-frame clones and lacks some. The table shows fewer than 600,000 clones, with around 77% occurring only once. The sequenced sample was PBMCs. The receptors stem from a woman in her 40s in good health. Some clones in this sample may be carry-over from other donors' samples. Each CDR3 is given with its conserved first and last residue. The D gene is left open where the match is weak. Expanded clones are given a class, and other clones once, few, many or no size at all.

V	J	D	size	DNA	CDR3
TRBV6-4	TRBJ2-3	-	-	TGTGCCAGCAGTGAGAGGCGAGGAGGGATAGATACGCAGTATTTT	CASSERRGGIDTQYF
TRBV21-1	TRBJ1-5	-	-	TGTGCCAGCATCCTTAGGTCACAGGAGGACTATAGCAATCAGCCCCAGCATTTT	CASILRSQEDYSNQPQHF
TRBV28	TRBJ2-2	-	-	TGTGCCAGCAATTATTCTCCGAGTGCGGTAAACACCGGGGAGCTGTTTTTT	CASNYSPSAVNTGELFF
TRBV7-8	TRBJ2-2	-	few	TGTGCCAGCAGCTCCACCGGGACGACGAACACCGGGGAGCTGTTTTTT	CASSSTGTTNTGELFF
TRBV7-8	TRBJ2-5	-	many	TGTGCCAGCAGCTTAGTCTCGGGTGGGTTGAGAGGAGAGACCCAGTACTTC	CASSLVSGGLRGETQYF
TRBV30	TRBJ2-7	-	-	TGTGCCTGGAGCCTCCCACGATTCCTCGGCGAGCAGTACTTC	CAWSLPRFLGEQYF
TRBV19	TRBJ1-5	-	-	TGTGCCAGTAGTATAGGTAGGTCCCGGAATCAGCCCCAGCATTTT	CASSIGRSRNQPQHF
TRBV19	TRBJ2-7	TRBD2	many	TGTGCCACCGACGGCCCGGGACTAGCGGGTTACGAGCAGTACTTC	CATDGPGLAGYEQYF
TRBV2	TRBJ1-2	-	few	TGTGCCAGCAGTGACAGAAACGGCTATGGCTACACCTTC	CASSDRNGYGYTF
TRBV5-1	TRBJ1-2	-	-	TGCGCCAGCAGCTTGGTGGAGGACTATGGCTACACCTTC	CASSLVEDYGYTF
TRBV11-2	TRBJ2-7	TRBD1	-	TGTGCCAGCAGCCCACACCTGACAGGGCACCTAGCTATGAAGGACGAGCAGTACTTC	CASSPHLTGHLAMKDEQYF
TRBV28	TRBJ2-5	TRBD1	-	TGTGCCAGCAGAAGTCCGGGACAGGGAGGCGAGACCCAGTACTTC	CASRSPGQGGETQYF
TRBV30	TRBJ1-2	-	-	TGTGCCTGGAGGCACAGGGCCGGCTATGGCTACACCTTC	CAWRHRAGYGYTF
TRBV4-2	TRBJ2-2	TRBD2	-	TGTGCCAGCAGCCAAGACAGGACTAGCGGGAACACCGGGGAGCTGTTTTTT	CASSQDRTSGNTGELFF
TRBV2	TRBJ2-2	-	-	TGTGCCAGCAGTGAGGGGATCACCGGGGAGCTGTTTTTT	CASSEGITGELFF
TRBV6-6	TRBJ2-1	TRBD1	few	TGTGCCAGCAGAACCGACAGGGCCATAGACTACAATGAGCAGTTCTTC	CASRTDRAIDYNEQFF
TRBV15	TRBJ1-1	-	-	TGTGCCACCGGGCCCACGAGGGACACTGAAGCTTTCTTT	CATGPTRDTEAFF